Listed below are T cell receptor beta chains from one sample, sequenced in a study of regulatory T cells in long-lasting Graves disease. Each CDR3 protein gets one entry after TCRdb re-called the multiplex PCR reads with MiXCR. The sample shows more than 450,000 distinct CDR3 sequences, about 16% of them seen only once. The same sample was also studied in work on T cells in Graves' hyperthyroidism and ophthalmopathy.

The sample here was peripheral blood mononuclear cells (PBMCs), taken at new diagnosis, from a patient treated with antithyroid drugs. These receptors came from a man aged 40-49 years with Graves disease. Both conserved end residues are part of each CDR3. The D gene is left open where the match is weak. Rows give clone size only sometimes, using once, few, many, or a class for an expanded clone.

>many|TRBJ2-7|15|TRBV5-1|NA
TGCGCCAGCAGCTTGGGGGCAGGGTCCCCGAACGAGCAGTACTTC
CASSLGAGSPNEQYF
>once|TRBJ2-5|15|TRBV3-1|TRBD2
TGTGCCAGCAGCCAACTAGCGGGAGGAAGAGAGACCCAGTACTTC
CASSQLAGGRETQYF
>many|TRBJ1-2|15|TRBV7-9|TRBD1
TGTGCCAGCAGCTCCCGGACAGGGGGGGGCTATGGCTACACCTTC
CASSSRTGGGYGYTF
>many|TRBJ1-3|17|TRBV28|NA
TGTGCCAGCAGTACGTACCGCGGGGGGCGCCGTGGAAACACCATATATTTT
CASSTYRGGRRGNTIYF
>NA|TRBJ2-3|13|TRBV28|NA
TGTGCCAGCAAAGGCCCTTCTCGAGATACGCAGTATTTT
CASKGPSRDTQYF
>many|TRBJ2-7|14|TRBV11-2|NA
TGTGCCAGCAGCTTAGATCGCAGGGGCCACGAGCAGTACTTC
CASSLDRRGHEQYF
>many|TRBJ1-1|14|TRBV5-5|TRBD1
TGTGCCAGCAGCTTGGCCGACAGGGTAACTGAAGCTTTCTTT
CASSLADRVTEAFF
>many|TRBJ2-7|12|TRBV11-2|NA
TGTGCCAGCAGACACGACTCCTACGAGCAGTACTTC
CASRHDSYEQYF
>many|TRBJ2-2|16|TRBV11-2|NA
TGTGCCAGCAGCCCCCAGAAGGGAGATAACACCGGGGAGCTGTTTTTT
CASSPQKGDNTGELFF
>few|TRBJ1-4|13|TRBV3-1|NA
TGTGCCAGCAGCCCTACGCTCGGAGAAAAACTGTTTTTT
CASSPTLGEKLFF
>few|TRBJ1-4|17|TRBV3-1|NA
TGTGCCAGCAGCCAAGATTATGCAGGGGTTGGTAATGAAAAACTGTTTTTT
CASSQDYAGVGNEKLFF
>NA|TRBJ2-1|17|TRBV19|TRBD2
TGTGCCAGTAGTACCTGGTTGATAGCGGGAGAAGGTAATGAGCAGTTCTTC
CASSTWLIAGEGNEQFF
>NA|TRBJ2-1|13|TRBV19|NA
TGTGCCAGCGCACCAAGCTCCTACAATGAGCAGTTCTTC
CASAPSSYNEQFF
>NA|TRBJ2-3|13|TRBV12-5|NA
TGTGCTAGTGGTACGGACAGAACAGATACGCAGTATTTT
CASGTDRTDTQYF